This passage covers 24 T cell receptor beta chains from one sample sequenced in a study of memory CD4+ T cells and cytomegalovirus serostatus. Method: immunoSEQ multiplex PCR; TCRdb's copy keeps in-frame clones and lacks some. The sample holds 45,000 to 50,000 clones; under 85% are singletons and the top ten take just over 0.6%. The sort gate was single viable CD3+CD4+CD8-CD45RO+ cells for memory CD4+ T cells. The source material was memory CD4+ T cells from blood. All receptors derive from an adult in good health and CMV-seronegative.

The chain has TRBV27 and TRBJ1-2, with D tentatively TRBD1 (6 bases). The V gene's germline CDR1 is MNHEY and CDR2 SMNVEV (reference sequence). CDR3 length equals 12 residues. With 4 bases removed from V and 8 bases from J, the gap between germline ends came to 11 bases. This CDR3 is CASSSQGRGYTF. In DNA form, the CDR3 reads TGTGCCAGCAGTTCGCAGGGGCGAGGCTACACCTTC.

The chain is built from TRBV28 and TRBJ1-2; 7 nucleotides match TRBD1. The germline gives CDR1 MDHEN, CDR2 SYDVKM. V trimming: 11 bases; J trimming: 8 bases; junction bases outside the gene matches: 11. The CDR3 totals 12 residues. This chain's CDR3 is CAHQDREGGYTF. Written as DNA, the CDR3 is TGTGCCCACCAAGACAGGGAAGGGGGCTACACCTTC.

This chain's CDR3 is CASSVGLASSYEQYF. In DNA form, the CDR3 reads TGTGCCAGCAGCGTAGGACTAGCGAGCTCCTACGAGCAGTACTTC. The V and J genes are TRBV9 and TRBJ2-7; 8 nucleotides align to TRBD2. Germline CDR1 SGDLS, CDR2 YYNGEE. The V gene end was trimmed by 0 bases and the J gene end by 0 bases; junction bases not matched to a gene: 2. The CDR3 spans 15 residues.

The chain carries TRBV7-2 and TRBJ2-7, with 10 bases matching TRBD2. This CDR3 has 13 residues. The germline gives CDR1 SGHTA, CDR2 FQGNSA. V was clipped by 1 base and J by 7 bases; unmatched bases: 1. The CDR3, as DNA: TGTGCCAGCAGCTTAGTTAGCGGGGGGGAGCAGTACTTC. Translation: CASSLVSGGEQYF.

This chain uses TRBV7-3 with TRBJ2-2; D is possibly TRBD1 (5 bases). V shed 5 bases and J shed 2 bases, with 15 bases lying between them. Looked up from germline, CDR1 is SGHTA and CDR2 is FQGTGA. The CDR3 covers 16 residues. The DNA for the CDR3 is TGTGCCAGCAGCCCTTGGACAAGCATTAACACCGGGGAGCTGTTTTTT. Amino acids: CASSPWTSINTGELFF.

CDR3 residues: CASSSGLSEFF. DNA of the CDR3: TGTGCCAGCAGCTCGGGACTTTCTGAGTTCTTC. The genes are TRBV7-2 and TRBJ2-1, with D possibly being TRBD2 (6 bases). CDR1 and CDR2 (germline): SGHTA, FQGNSA. V lost 4 bases to trimming and J lost 14 bases, with 12 bases between them. The CDR3 totals 11 residues.

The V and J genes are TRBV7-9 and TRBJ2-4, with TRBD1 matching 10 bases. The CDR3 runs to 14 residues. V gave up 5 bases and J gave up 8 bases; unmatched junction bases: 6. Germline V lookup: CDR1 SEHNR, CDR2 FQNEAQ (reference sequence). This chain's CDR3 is CASSLDRGADIQYF. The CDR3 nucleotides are TGTGCCAGCAGCCTGGACAGGGGGGCGGACATTCAGTACTTC.

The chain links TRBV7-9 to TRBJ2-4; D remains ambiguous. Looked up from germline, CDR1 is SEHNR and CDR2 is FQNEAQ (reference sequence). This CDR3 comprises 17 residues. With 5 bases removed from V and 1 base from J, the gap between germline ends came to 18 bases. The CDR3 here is CASSPPQLGNAKNIQYF. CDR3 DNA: TGTGCCAGCAGCCCGCCGCAGCTGGGGAACGCCAAAAACATTCAGTACTTC.

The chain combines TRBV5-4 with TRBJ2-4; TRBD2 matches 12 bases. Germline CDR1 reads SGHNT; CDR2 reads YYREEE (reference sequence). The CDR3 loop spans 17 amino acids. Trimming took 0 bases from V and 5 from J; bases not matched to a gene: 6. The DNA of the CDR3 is TGTGCCAGCAGCTTGGTGACTAGCGGGGGAGGGGAAAACATTCAGTACTTC. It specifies CASSLVTSGGGENIQYF.

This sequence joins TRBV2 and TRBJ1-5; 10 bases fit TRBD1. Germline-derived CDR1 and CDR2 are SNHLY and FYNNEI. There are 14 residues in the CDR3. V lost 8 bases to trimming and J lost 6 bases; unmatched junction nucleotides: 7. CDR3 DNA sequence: TGTGCCAGCGGGGGGACAGGGGCCGGTCAGCCCCAGCATTTT. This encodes CASGGTGAGQPQHF.

The CDR3 coding sequence is TGTGCCAGCAGCCTAAGGAGGGGACAGGGGGCGCGGGGCTACACCTTC. Translating gives CASSLRRGQGARGYTF. The rearrangement joins TRBV7-8 to TRBJ1-2; the match to TRBD1 covers 12 bases. Per germline, CDR1 SGHVS and CDR2 FQNEAQ. V shed 5 bases, J shed 8 bases, and the junction held 12 bases outside the gene matches. The CDR3 loop spans 16 amino acids.

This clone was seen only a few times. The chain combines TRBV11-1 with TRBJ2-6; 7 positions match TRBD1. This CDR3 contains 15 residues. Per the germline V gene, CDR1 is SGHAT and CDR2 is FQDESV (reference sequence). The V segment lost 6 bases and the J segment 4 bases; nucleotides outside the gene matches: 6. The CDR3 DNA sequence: TGTGCCAGCAGACGCGACAGGGCCGGGGCCAACGTCCTGACTTTC. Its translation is CASRRDRAGANVLTF. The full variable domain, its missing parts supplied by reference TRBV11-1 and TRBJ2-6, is EAEVAQSPRYKITEKSQAVAFWCDPISGHATLYWYRQILGQGPELLVQFQDESVVDDSQLPKDRFSAERLKGVDSTLKIQPAELGDSAMYLCASRRDRAGANVLTFGAGSRLTVL.

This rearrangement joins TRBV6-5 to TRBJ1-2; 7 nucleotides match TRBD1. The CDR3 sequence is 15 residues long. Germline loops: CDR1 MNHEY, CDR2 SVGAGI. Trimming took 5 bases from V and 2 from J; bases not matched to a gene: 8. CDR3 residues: CASSHLPTGNYGYTF. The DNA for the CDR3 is TGTGCCAGCAGTCACCTACCGACAGGGAACTATGGCTACACCTTC.

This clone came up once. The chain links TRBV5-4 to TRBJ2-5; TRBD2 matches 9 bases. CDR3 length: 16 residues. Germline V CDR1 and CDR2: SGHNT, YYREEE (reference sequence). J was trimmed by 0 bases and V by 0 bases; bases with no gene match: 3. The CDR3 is CASSLVSGGYQETQYF. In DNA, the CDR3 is TGTGCCAGCAGCTTGGTCAGCGGGGGGTACCAAGAGACCCAGTACTTC.

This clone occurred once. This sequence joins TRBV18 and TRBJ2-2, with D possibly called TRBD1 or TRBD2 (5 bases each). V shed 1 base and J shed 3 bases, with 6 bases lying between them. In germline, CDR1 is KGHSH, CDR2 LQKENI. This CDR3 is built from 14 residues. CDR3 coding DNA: TGTGCCAGCTCACCACGGGGGTACACCGGGGAGCTGTTTTTT. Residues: CASSPRGYTGELFF. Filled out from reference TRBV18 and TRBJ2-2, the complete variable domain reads NAGVMQNPRHLVRRRGQEARLRCSPMKGHSHVYWYRQLPEEGLKFMVYLQKENIIDESGMPKERFSAEFPKEGPSILRIQQVVRGDSAAYFCASSPRGYTGELFFGEGSRLTVL.

In nucleotides, the CDR3 is TGTGCCAGTGGAGCCCAGGGGAGGGATCAGCCCCAGCATTTT. Translating it yields CASGAQGRDQPQHF. The chain has TRBV19 and TRBJ1-5, with a possible D match to TRBD1 (6 bases). Germline V lookup: CDR1 LNHDA, CDR2 SQIVND (reference sequence). Trimming took off 8 bases at V and 5 bases at J, with 16 bases between the two ends. The CDR3 length is 14 residues.

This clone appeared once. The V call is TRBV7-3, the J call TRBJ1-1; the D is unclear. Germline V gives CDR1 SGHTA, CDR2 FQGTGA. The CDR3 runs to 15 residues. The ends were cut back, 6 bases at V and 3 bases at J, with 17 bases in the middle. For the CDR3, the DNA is TGTGCCAGCAGAATTGACCCCAGAATGCACACTGAAGCTTTCTTT. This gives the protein CASRIDPRMHTEAFF. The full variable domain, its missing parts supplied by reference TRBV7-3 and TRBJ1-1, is GAGVSQTPSNKVTEKGKYVELRCDPISGHTALYWYRQSLGQGPEFLIYFQGTGAADDSGLPNDRFFAVRPEGSVSTLKIQRTERGDSAVYLCASRIDPRMHTEAFFGQGTRLTVV.

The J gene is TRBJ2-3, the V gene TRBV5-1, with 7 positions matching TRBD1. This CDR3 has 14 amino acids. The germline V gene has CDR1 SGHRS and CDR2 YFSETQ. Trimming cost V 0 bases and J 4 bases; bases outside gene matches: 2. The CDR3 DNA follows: TGCGCCAGCAGCTTGGGGCAGGGGGCAGATACGCAGTATTTT. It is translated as CASSLGQGADTQYF.

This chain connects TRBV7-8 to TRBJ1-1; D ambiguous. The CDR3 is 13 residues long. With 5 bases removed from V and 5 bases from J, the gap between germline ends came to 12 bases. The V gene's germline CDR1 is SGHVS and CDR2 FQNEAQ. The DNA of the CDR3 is TGTGCCAGCAGCCTATCAGACGGGACTGAAGCTTTCTTT. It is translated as CASSLSDGTEAFF.

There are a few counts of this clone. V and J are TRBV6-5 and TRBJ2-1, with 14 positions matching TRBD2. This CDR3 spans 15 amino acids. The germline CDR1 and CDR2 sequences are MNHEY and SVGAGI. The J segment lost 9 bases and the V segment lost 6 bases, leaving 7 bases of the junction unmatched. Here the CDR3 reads CASSLTSGGGSEQFF. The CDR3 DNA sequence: TGTGCCAGCAGCCTGACTAGCGGGGGGGGTAGTGAGCAGTTCTTC.

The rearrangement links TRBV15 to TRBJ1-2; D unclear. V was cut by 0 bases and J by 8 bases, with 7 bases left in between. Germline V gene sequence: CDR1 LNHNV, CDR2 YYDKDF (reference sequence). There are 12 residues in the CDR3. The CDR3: CATSRDTGGYTF. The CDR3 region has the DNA TGTGCCACCAGCAGAGACACGGGCGGCTACACCTTC.

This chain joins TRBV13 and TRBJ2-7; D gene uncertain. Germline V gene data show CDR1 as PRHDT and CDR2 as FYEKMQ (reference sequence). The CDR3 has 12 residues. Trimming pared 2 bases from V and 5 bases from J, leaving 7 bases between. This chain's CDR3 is CASSLFLDEQYF. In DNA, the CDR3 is TGTGCCAGCAGCTTATTTCTCGACGAGCAGTACTTC.

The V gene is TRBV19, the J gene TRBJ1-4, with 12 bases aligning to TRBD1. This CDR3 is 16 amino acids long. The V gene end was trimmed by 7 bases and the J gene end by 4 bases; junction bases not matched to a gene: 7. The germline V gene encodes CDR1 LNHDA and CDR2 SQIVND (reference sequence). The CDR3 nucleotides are TGTGCCAGTATAGGGGACAGGGGGCAGAATAATGAAAAACTGTTTTTT. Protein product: CASIGDRGQNNEKLFF.

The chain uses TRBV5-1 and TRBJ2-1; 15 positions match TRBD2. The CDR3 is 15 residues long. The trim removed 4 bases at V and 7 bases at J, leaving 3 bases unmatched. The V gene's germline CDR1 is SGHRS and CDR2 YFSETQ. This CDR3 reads CASSVGTSGGNEQFF. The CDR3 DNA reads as TGCGCCAGCAGCGTCGGGACTAGCGGGGGGAATGAGCAGTTCTTC.